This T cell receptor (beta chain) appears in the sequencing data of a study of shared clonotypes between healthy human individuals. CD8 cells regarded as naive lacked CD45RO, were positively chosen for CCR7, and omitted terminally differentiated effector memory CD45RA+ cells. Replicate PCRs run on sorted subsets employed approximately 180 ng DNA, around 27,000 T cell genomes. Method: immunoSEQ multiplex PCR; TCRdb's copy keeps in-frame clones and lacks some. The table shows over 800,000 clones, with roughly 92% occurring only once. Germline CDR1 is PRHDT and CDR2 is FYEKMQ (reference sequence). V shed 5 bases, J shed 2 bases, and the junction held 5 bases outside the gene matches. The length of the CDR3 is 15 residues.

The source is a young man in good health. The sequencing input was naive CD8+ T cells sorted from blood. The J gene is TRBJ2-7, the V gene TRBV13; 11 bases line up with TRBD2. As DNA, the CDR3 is TGTGCCAGCAGCGGCGGGACTAGCGGTCCCTACGAGCAGTACTTC. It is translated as CASSGGTSGPYEQYF.